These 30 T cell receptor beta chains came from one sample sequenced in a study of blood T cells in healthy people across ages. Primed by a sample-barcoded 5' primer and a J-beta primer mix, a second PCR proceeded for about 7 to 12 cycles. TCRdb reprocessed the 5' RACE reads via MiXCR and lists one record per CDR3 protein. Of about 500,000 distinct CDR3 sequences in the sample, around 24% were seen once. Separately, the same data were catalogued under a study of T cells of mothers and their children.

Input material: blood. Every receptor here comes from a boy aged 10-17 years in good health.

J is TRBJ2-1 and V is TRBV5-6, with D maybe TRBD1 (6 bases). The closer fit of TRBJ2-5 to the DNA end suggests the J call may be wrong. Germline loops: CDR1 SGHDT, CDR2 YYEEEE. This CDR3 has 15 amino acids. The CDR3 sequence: CASSQKTGPGETQYF. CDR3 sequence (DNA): TGTGCCAGCAGCCAAAAGACAGGTCCAGGGGAGACCCAGTACTTC.

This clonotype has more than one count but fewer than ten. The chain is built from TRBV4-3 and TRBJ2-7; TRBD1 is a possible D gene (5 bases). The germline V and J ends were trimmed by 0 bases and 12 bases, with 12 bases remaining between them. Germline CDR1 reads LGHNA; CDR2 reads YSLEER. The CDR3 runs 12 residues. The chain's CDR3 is CASSQDGASRYF. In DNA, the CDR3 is TGCGCCAGCAGCCAAGATGGGGCCTCCAGGTACTTC.

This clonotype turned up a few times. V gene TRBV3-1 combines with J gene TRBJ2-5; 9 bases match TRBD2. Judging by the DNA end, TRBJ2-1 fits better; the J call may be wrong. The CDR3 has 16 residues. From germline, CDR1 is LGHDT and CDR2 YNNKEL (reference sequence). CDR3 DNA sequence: TGTGCCAGCAGCCAGGCGACTAGCGGAGTTTTTAAAGAGCAGTTCTTC. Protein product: CASSQATSGVFKEQFF.

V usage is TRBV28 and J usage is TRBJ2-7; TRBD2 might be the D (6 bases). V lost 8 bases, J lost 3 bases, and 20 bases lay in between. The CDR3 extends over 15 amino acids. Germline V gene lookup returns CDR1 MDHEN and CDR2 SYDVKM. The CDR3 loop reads CASAPSLGDFYEQYF. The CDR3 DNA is TGTGCCAGCGCTCCTAGTCTGGGGGACTTCTACGAGCAGTACTTC.

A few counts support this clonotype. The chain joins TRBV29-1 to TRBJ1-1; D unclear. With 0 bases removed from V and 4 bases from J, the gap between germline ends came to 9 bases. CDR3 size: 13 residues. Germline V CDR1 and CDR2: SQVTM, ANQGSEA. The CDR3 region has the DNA TGCAGCGTTGAAGACACAGCACCCACTGAAGCTTTCTTT. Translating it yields CSVEDTAPTEAFF.

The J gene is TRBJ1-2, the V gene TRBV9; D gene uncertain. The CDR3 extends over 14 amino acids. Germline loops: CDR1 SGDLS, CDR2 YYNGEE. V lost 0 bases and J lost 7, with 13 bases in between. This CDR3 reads CASSVGAAAFGYTF. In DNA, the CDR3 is TGTGCCAGCAGCGTAGGGGCCGCCGCGTTTGGCTACACCTTC.

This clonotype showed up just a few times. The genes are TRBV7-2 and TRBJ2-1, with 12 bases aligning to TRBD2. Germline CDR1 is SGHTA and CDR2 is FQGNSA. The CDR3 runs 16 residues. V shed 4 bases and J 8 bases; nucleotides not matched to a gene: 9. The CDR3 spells CASSSLTSGSIHEQFF. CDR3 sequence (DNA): TGTGCCAGCAGCTCCCTGACTAGCGGGAGTATCCATGAGCAGTTCTTC.

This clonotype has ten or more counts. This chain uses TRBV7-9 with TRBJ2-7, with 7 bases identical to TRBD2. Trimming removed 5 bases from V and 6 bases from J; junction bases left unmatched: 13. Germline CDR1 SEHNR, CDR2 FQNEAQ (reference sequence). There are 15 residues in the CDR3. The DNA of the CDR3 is TGTGCCAGCAGCCCGGGAGGAGGGACTGGGGGCGAGCAGTACTTC. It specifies CASSPGGGTGGEQYF.

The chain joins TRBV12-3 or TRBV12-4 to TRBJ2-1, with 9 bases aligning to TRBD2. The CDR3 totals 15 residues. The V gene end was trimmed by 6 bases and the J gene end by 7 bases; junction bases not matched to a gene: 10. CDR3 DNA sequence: TGTGCCAGCAGCCCCTTTAGCGGGAGTGGTAATGAGCAGTTCTTC. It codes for CASSPFSGSGNEQFF.

The CDR3 reads CATSRDLPGQETQYF. In DNA, the CDR3 is TGTGCCACCAGCAGAGATCTTCCGGGACAAGAGACCCAGTACTTC. The chain recombines TRBV15 with TRBJ2-7; a weak D match, TRBD2 (5 bases). The J call is uncertain, as TRBJ2-5 better fits the DNA end. This CDR3 is 15 amino acids long. The germline V gene has CDR1 LNHNV and CDR2 YYDKDF (reference sequence).

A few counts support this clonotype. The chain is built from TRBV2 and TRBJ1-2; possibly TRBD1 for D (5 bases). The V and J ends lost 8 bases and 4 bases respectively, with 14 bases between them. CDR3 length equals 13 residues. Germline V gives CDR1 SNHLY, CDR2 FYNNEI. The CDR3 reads CASLPAGTYGYTF. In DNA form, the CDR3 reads TGTGCCAGCCTCCCAGCAGGGACCTATGGCTACACCTTC.

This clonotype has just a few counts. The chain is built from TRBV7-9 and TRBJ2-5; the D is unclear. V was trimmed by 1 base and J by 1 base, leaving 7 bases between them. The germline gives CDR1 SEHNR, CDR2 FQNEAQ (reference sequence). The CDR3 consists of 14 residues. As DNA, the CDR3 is TGTGCCAGCAGCTTAGTCAGGACCCAAGAGACCCAGTACTTC. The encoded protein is CASSLVRTQETQYF.

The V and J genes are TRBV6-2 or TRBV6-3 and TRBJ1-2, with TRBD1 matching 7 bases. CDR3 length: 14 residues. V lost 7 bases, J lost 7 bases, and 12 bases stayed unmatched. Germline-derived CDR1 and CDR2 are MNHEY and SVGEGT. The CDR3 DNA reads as TGTGCCAGCACCCCAACCGGGACAGCGTCTGGCTACACCTTC. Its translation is CASTPTGTASGYTF.

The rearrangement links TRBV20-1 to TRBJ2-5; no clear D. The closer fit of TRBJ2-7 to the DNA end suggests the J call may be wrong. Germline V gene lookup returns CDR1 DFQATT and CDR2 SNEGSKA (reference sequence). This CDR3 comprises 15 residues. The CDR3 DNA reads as TGCAGTGCGGAGAGAAGGTCCCTAGGTTCCTACGAGCAGTACTTC. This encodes CSAERRSLGSYEQYF.

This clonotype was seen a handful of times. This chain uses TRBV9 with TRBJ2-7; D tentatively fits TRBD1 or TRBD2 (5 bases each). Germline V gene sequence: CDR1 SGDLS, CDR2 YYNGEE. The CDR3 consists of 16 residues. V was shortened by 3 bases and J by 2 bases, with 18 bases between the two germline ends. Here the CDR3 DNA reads TGTGCCAGCAGCGAGAGGCCTGACAGCGGTGCCTACGAGCAGTACTTC. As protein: CASSERPDSGAYEQYF. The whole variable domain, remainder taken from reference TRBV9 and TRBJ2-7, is DSGVTQTPKHLITATGQRVTLRCSPRSGDLSVYWYQQSLDQGLQFLIQYYNGEERAKGNILERFSAQQFPDLHSELNLSSLELGDSALYFCASSERPDSGAYEQYFGPGTRLTVT.

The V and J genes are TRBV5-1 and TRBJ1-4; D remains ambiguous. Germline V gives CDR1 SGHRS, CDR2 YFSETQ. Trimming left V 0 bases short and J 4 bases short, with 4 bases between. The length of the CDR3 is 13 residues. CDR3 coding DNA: TGCGCCAGCAGCTTGGAAAGTAATGAAAAACTGTTTTTT. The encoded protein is CASSLESNEKLFF.

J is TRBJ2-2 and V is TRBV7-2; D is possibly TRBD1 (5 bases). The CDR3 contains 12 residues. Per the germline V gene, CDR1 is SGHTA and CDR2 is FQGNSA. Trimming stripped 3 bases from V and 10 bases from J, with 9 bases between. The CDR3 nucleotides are TGTGCCAGCAGCTTCGCAGGGCTGGAGCTGTTTTTT. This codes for CASSFAGLELFF.

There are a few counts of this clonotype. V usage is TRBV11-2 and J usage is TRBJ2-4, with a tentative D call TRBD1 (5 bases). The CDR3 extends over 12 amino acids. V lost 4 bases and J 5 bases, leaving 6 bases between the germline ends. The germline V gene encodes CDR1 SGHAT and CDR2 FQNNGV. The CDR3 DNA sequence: TGTGCCAGCAGCTCCAGGGAAAACATTCAGTACTTC. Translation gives CASSSRENIQYF.

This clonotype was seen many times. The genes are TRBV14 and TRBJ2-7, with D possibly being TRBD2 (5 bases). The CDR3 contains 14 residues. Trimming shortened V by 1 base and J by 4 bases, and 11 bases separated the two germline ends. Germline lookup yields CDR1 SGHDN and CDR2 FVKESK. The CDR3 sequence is CASSQAGRTYEQYF. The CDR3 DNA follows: TGTGCCAGCAGCCAAGCGGGCCGGACTTACGAGCAGTACTTC.

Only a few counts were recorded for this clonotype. CDR3 coding DNA: TGTGCCAGCAGCCTCGGGACTCCCGGACGGGATGAGCAGTTCTTC. Translating it yields CASSLGTPGRDEQFF. The rearrangement links TRBV11-1 to TRBJ2-1, with D perhaps matching TRBD2 (6 bases). This CDR3 comprises 15 residues. V dropped 5 bases and J dropped 8 bases, with 19 bases sitting between them. Germline CDR1 SGHAT, CDR2 FQDESV (reference sequence).

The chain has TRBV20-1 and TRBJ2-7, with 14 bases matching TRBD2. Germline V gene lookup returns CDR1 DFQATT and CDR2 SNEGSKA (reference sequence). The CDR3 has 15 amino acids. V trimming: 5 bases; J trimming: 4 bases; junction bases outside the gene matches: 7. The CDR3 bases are TGCAGTGCTCCGGGACTAGCGGGAGTAGGGTACGAGCAGTACTTC. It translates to CSAPGLAGVGYEQYF.

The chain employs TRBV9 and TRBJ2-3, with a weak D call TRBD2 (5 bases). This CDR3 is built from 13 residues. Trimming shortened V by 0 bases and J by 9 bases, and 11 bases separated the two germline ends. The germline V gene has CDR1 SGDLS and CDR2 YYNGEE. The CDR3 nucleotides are TGTGCCAGCAGCGTAGGGGGTACGGGGACGCAGTATTTT. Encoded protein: CASSVGGTGTQYF.

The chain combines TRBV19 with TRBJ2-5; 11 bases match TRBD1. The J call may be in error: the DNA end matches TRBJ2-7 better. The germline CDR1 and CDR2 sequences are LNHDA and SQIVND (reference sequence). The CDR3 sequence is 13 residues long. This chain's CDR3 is CASGQGAAYEQYF. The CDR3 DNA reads TGTGCCAGCGGACAGGGGGCCGCCTACGAGCAGTACTTC.

The CDR3 nucleotides are TGCGCCAGCAGTGCCTTGACAGGCCTGAACACTGAAGCTTTCTTT. The encoded protein is CASSALTGLNTEAFF. This chain links TRBV10-2 with TRBJ1-1; weak D call: TRBD1 (6 bases). This CDR3 is 15 amino acids long. Germline V gene sequence: CDR1 WSHSY, CDR2 SAAADI. V was clipped by 4 bases and J by 0 bases, with 12 bases between them.

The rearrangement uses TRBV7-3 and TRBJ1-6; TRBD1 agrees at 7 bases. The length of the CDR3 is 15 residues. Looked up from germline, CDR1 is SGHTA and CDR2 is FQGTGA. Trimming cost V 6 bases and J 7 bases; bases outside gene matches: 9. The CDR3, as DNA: TGTGCCAGCAGTCTCCTGAGGGACAGAAATTCACCCCTCCACTTT. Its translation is CASSLLRDRNSPLHF. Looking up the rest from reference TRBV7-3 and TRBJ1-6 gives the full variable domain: GAGVSQTPSNKVTEKGKYVELRCDPISGHTALYWYRQSLGQGPEFLIYFQGTGAADDSGLPNDRFFAVRPEGSVSTLKIQRTERGDSAVYLCASSLLRDRNSPLHFGNGTRLTVT.

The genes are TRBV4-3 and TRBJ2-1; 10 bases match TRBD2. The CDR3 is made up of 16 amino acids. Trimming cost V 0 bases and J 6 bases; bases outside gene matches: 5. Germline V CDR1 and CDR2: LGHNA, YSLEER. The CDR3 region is CASSQDLAGAGNEQFF. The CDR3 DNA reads TGCGCCAGCAGCCAAGATCTAGCGGGAGCAGGCAATGAGCAGTTCTTC.

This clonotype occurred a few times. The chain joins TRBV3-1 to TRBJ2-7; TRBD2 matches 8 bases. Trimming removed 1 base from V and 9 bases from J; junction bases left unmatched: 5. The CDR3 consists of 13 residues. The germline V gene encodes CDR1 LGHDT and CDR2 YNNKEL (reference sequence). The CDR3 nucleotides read TGTGCCAGCAGCCAAGCCGGGACTAGGAGGCAGTACTTC. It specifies CASSQAGTRRQYF.

CDR3 in amino acids: CASSSPRRGNEGYTF. CDR3 sequence (DNA): TGTGCCAGCAGTTCCCCGAGACGTGGTAATGAAGGCTACACCTTC. The V and J genes are TRBV28 and TRBJ1-2; D not resolved. Deletions cut 4 bases from V and 8 bases from J, with 20 bases between. Germline CDR1 is MDHEN and CDR2 is SYDVKM. This CDR3 is 15 amino acids long.

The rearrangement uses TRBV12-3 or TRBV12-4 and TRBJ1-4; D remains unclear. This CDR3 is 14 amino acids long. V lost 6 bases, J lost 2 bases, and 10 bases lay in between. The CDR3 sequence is CASSPVSTNEKLFF. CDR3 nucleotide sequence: TGTGCCAGCAGCCCTGTAAGCACTAATGAAAAACTGTTTTTT.

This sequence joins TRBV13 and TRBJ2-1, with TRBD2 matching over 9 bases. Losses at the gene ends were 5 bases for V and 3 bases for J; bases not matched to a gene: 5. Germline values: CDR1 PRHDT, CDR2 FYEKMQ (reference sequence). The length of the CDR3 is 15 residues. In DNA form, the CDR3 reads TGTGCCAGCAGCCCCGGGACTAGCTTCTACAATGAGCAGTTCTTC. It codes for CASSPGTSFYNEQFF.